The 3 T cell receptor beta chains in this list originate from one sample, sequenced in a study of T cell changes during pregnancy in multiple sclerosis. Only in-frame clones appear in the TCRdb table, and some are missing; sequencing was by immunoSEQ multiplex PCR. This table has about 49,000 clones, 90% appearing once. The sequenced sample was peripheral blood, obtained after pregnancy. Every receptor here comes from a female donor in good health, enrolled as a control in a pregnancy study.

The gene calls are TRBV10-1 and TRBJ2-3, with TRBD2 matching 7 bases. Germline assignment: CDR1 WNHNN and CDR2 SYGVQD (reference sequence). There are 14 residues in the CDR3. The J segment lost 5 bases and the V segment lost 3 bases, leaving 5 bases of the junction unmatched. Here the CDR3 reads CASSDAGVGDTQYF. The DNA for the CDR3 is TGCGCCAGCAGTGACGCGGGAGTAGGAGATACGCAGTATTTT.

The rearrangement uses TRBV19 and TRBJ2-1, with TRBD2 matching 8 bases. The trim removed 6 bases at V and 7 bases at J, leaving 8 bases unmatched. CDR3 length: 14 residues. Germline CDR1 reads LNHDA; CDR2 reads SQIVND (reference sequence). CDR3 nucleotides: TGTGCCAGTAGACTCGGGGGGGCGGGGAATGAGCAGTTCTTC. Its protein is CASRLGGAGNEQFF.

This chain uses TRBV2 with TRBJ2-1, with a weak D call TRBD2 (6 bases). Germline assignment: CDR1 SNHLY and CDR2 FYNNEI. The CDR3 runs to 14 residues. V was cut by 6 bases and J by 6 bases, with 15 bases left in between. In nucleotides, the CDR3 is TGTGCCAGCAGATCGGGAGAGAAGTCCAATGAGCAGTTCTTC. Translating it yields CASRSGEKSNEQFF.